This note documents a single T cell receptor (beta chain) sequence. What this receptor recognizes is not known. No base quality information exists; no much larger clone differs at one position. These data are taken from a study of CD8+ T cells in alopecia areata (dated by TCRdb to 2016 to 2019). About the investigation overall: The treated patients, all with moderate-to-severe alopecia areata, were enrolled in an open-label pilot trial of oral tofacitinib given at 5 to 10 mg twice daily. Patients stayed on tofacitinib for 6 to 18 months and then had 6 months of follow-up off drug so that delayed response and recurrence could be assessed. In treated patients, disease severity was measured using the SALT score, which gives the percentage of scalp surface area affected. The study used high-throughput TCRbeta sequencing to examine T cell clonal expansion in alopecia areata, in both the C3H/HeJ mouse model and human patients. On the human side, TCRbeta sequencing was run on scalp tissue and on sorted CD4+ and CD8+ peripheral blood T cells from healthy controls and from alopecia areata patients with either patchy or totalis/universalis disease. Patients on tofacitinib were biopsied at baseline and after 4 and 24 weeks of treatment, and several of the patients also had a later scalp biopsy. Scalp clonality was compared across normal scalp (n=4), patchy alopecia areata scalp (n=8), and alopecia totalis/universalis scalp (n=8). RNA was obtained with the PAXgene miRNA kit for fixed scalp, the miRNeasy kit for PBMCs, and the RNeasy kit for mouse skin. TCRbeta CDR3 regions were amplified by immunoSEQ multiplex PCR using 35 Vbeta forward and 13 Jbeta reverse primers.

The library was built by means of the immunoSEQ multiplex PCR assay. RNA was extracted from all samples and reverse transcribed into cDNA, which served as template for TCR sequencing. First-strand cDNA was synthesized using SuperScript III with a 2:1 mix of oligo-dT and random hexamers. A synthetic immune receptor repertoire was used to measure amplification bias, and any remaining bias was corrected computationally. In the original analysis: Raw reads were preprocessed to remove errors, and CDR3 was defined according to IMGT conventions as the region from the conserved cysteine to phenylalanine. To get clonality, Shannon entropy was normalized by log2 of the number of productive unique TCRs and the result was subtracted from 1. Whether each scalp clone was CD4 or CD8 was inferred by checking scalp TCRbeta sequences against the CD4 and CD8 repertoires from sorted blood. Imported from immuneACCESS, the table was reduced by TCRdb to in-frame sequences with V and J called. These copies leave out some clones; in studies compared against another copy, an unresolved V gene accounts for under half, and the cause of the remainder is not known. V and J calls and clone size are given by that table; D and trimming were obtained from the DNA. Present in this sample are 200,000 to 250,000 clones, approximately 38% of which were seen just once. Almost 0.5% of the sample comes from the top ten.

The CDR3 sequence holds 16 residues, the cysteine and phenylalanine included. Only CDR3 DNA is held: 48 bases, read in frame from base 1. The germline V end is reduced by 1 base and the J end by 0 bases; junction bases left unmatched: 3. Sequences MNHEY (CDR1) and SVGAGI (CDR2) are obtained from the germline V gene. What this sample's treatment or condition label stands for: oral pan-JAK inhibitor, 5-10 mg twice daily. Peripheral blood and lesional scalp punch biopsies were obtained from patients with alopecia areata. PBMCs were isolated by density centrifugation and stained for CD3, CD4 and CD8, and CD4+ and CD8+ T cells were sorted on a FACSAria. Results the study describes overall, beyond this receptor: Because the treated cohort was small and had just a single nonresponder, larger studies are needed to establish links between baseline CD8+ expansion and response. Shared TCR sequences between patients were less evident than in mice, which may be partly attributable to HLA diversity in the patient population. Tofacitinib significantly lowered scalp clonality and the number of expanded CD8+ clones among the top 100 scalp clones. Scalp TCR repertoire analysis is complicated because resident alphabeta T cells in normal human skin are also sequenced, whereas mouse skin is dominated by gammadelta T cells. Compared with normal scalp, lesional scalp, particularly in alopecia totalis/universalis, had higher clonality and more expanded CD8+ clones, which suggests antigenic drive. During tofacitinib treatment, many expanded lesional clones stuck around in both scalp and blood, and this persistence may partly explain why relapse happens after treatment is stopped.

Recombination connected TRBV6-5 to TRBJ2-1; 7 middle bases align to TRBD2. The sequence derives from a human donor with alopecia areata. The source was CD4+ T cells sorted from blood, collected between weeks 30 and 35, from a patient treated with tofacitinib. The CDR3 has the sequence CASSYLRGSSYNEQFF. The DNA sequence is given as TGTGCCAGCAGTTACTTACGCGGGAGCTCCTACAATGAGCAGTTCTTC.